Listed here are 10 T cell receptor beta chains from one sample, sequenced in a study of T cells in localized non-small cell lung cancer. Repertoires were generated with immunoSEQ multiplex PCR, while TCRdb's copy carries only in-frame clones and drops some. The sample includes some 53,000 clones, 80% to 90% of them seen just once. This specimen was peripheral blood, taken before any cancer treatment. The receptors shown here come from a male donor at least 60 years old with stage III squamous cell lung carcinoma.

The chain couples TRBV11-3 to TRBJ2-3, with TRBD2 matching 7 bases. This CDR3 is built from 14 residues. The germline gives CDR1 SGHNT, CDR2 YENEEA. The V and J ends lost 2 bases and 4 bases, in that order; junction bases with no gene match: 3. The chain's CDR3 is CASSLWGGADTQYF. Written as DNA, the CDR3 is TGTGCCAGCAGCTTATGGGGGGGTGCAGATACGCAGTATTTT.

The rearrangement joins TRBV18 to TRBJ2-5; 9 bases match TRBD1. The trim removed 4 bases at V and 7 bases at J, leaving 10 bases unmatched. CDR1 and CDR2 (germline): KGHSH, LQKENI. There are 15 residues in the CDR3. CDR3 sequence (DNA): TGTGCCAGCTCACAAGAACAGGGGGCAAGGGGGACCCAGTACTTC. Encoded protein: CASSQEQGARGTQYF.

The rearrangement joins TRBV9 to TRBJ1-1; D unresolved. The CDR3 totals 14 residues. Between the trimmed V and J ends, which lost 2 bases and 0 bases, there was a span of 8 bases. Germline lookup yields CDR1 SGDLS and CDR2 YYNGEE. The CDR3 nucleotides are TGTGCCAGCAGCGTGGTGGGAATGAACACTGAAGCTTTCTTT. Its translation is CASSVVGMNTEAFF.

The J gene is TRBJ2-7, the V gene TRBV2, with D perhaps TRBD1 (7 bases). The CDR3 extends over 14 amino acids. Per the germline V gene, CDR1 is SNHLY and CDR2 is FYNNEI. Trimming shortened V by 7 bases and J by 0 bases, and 13 bases separated the two germline ends. DNA for the CDR3: TGTGCCAGCACTGCGGGACAGTACTCCTACGAGCAGTACTTC. Residues: CASTAGQYSYEQYF.

This chain joins TRBV7-1 and TRBJ2-7; possibly TRBD2 for D (6 bases). TRBV7-1 is labeled an ORF, and its function is uncertain. The CDR3 sequence is 15 residues long. The V end lost 4 bases, the J end lost 3 bases, and 16 bases lay between the germline ends. CDR3 protein: CASSYRDWGNYEQYF. DNA for the CDR3: TGTGCCAGCAGCTACCGGGACTGGGGGAACTACGAGCAGTACTTC.

The V gene is TRBV5-1, the J gene TRBJ2-1, with a weak D call TRBD2 (6 bases). V was clipped by 2 bases and J by 4 bases, with 13 bases between them. The CDR3 totals 15 residues. Germline assignment: CDR1 SGHRS and CDR2 YFSETQ. The CDR3 loop reads CASSFSEAGYNEQFF. The CDR3 DNA is TGCGCCAGCAGCTTCTCAGAGGCGGGGTACAATGAGCAGTTCTTC.

V and J are TRBV4-1 and TRBJ1-5; D may be TRBD1 (5 bases). Per germline, CDR1 MGHRA and CDR2 YSYEKL. Trimming stripped 2 bases from V and 4 bases from J, with 9 bases between. The CDR3 runs 14 residues. CDR3 bases: TGCGCCAGCAGCCAACTGACAGCGAATCAGCCCCAGCATTTT. Its translation is CASSQLTANQPQHF.

The chain recombines TRBV6-4 with TRBJ2-2, with D hard to call. Germline assignment: CDR1 MRHNA and CDR2 SNTAGT. This CDR3 has 13 amino acids. Trimming cost V 6 bases and J 3 bases, with 8 bases left between them. CDR3 region: CASRKEDTGELFF. The CDR3 coding sequence is TGTGCCAGCAGAAAAGAAGACACCGGGGAGCTGTTTTTT.

The gene calls are TRBV19 and TRBJ1-2; D perhaps matches TRBD1 (5 bases). The V gene's germline CDR1 is LNHDA and CDR2 SQIVND (reference sequence). With 3 bases removed from V and 8 bases from J, the gap between germline ends came to 16 bases. The CDR3 runs to 14 residues. The CDR3 bases are TGTGCCAGTAGTATCCGGACAAGGGAGTCCGGCTACACCTTC. Translated, it gives CASSIRTRESGYTF.

Comment on this clone: The sample holds other DNA sequences that translate to the same CDR3. The V call is TRBV11-1, the J call TRBJ1-5; 8 nucleotides line up with TRBD1. CDR1 SGHAT and CDR2 FQDESV come from the germline V gene (reference sequence). Trimming took 6 bases from V and 4 from J; bases not matched to a gene: 8. The CDR3 consists of 15 residues. The CDR3 reads CASSAGTGENQPQHF. DNA for the CDR3: TGTGCCAGCAGTGCCGGGACAGGAGAGAATCAGCCCCAGCATTTT.